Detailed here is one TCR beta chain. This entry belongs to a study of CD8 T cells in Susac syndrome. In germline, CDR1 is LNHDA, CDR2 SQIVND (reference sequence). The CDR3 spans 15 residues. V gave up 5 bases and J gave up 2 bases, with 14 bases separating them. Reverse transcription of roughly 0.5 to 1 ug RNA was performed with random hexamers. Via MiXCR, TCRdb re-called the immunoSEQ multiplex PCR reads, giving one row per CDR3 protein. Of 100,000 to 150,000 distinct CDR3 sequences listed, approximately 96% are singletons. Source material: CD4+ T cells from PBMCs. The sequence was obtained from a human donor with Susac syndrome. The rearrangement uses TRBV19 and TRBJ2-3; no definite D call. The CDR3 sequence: CASSPLDATTDTQYF. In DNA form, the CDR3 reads TGTGCCAGTAGTCCTCTCGACGCTACCACAGATACGCAGTATTTT.